The 31 T cell receptor beta chains below were found in one sample sequenced in a study of spatial heterogeneity in lung cancer. Time point given: sample taken at primary tumor resection. TCRdb passed the 5' RACE reads through MiXCR, listing each CDR3 protein once. The table records roughly 80,000 distinct CDR3 sequences, about 8% of them present only once. The sequenced sample was PBMCs, obtained at surgery. The receptor source for this set is a male donor with early-stage non-small cell lung cancer.

This clonotype was observed at least ten times. The chain is built from TRBV5-1 and TRBJ2-5; maybe TRBD1 (5 bases). Germline V gene lookup returns CDR1 SGHRS and CDR2 YFSETQ. CDR3 length equals 12 residues. V lost 0 bases and J lost 5, with 5 bases in between. The CDR3 loop is CASSLDRETQYF. The CDR3, as DNA: TGCGCCAGCAGCTTGGACAGGGAGACCCAGTACTTC.

With respect to this clonotype: With a much larger clone just one base away, this may be a read error. The J gene is TRBJ2-3, the V gene TRBV20-1; D possibly uses TRBD1 or TRBD2 (5 bases each). The CDR3 is 13 amino acids. Germline V CDR1 and CDR2: DFQATT, SNEGSKA (reference sequence). The CDR3 spells CSARGERTDAQYF. Written as DNA, the CDR3 is TGCAGTGCTCGGGGCGAGCGCACAGATGCGCAGTATTTT.

This clonotype was counted only a few times. The chain recombines TRBV6-6 with TRBJ1-1; D is uncertain. The CDR3 loop spans 13 amino acids. The germline CDR1 and CDR2 sequences are MNHNY and SVGAGI (reference sequence). Between the trimmed V and J ends, which lost 2 bases and 3 bases, there was a span of 7 bases. The CDR3 DNA is TGTGCCAGCAGTTACAGGAGCGACACTGAAGCTTTCTTT. Protein sequence: CASSYRSDTEAFF.

The V gene is TRBV19, the J gene TRBJ1-4; a weak D match, TRBD1 (5 bases). CDR3 length equals 16 residues. Trimming stripped 8 bases from V and 7 bases from J, with 23 bases between. Germline CDR1 and CDR2: LNHDA and SQIVND (reference sequence). The CDR3, as DNA: TGTGCCAGTTTTCCGGGACCCAGGGCCCCGGGTGAAAAACTGTTTTTT. Protein sequence: CASFPGPRAPGEKLFF.

The sample holds many counts of this clonotype. V gene TRBV29-1 combines with J gene TRBJ2-7; 8 nucleotides line up with TRBD1. With V trimmed by 7 bases and J by 6 bases, 5 bases remained unmatched. The CDR3 covers 11 residues. Germline loops: CDR1 SQVTM, CDR2 ANQGSEA. The CDR3 bases are TGCAGCGGCGACAGGGGCGGCGAGCAGTACTTC. This sequence encodes CSGDRGGEQYF.

The rearrangement uses TRBV29-1 and TRBJ2-7; 8 bases agree with TRBD1. V dropped 5 bases and J dropped 3; count of bases not matched to a gene: 6. This CDR3 comprises 13 residues. Germline V gene lookup returns CDR1 SQVTM and CDR2 ANQGSEA. The CDR3 sequence: CSVSGQGVYEQYF. The CDR3 DNA sequence: TGCAGCGTTTCCGGACAGGGAGTCTACGAGCAGTACTTC.

V is TRBV6-1 and J is TRBJ1-5; 7 nucleotides line up with TRBD1. The CDR3 loop spans 15 amino acids. CDR1 is MNHNS, CDR2 SASEGT, per germline. J was trimmed by 4 bases and V by 2 bases; bases with no gene match: 5. CDR3: CASSETGVKNQPQHF. The CDR3 region has the DNA TGTGCCAGCAGTGAAACAGGGGTGAAGAATCAGCCCCAGCATTTT.

In this sample, this clonotype turned up many times. The V gene is TRBV5-1, the J gene TRBJ1-2, with a possible D match to TRBD1 (5 bases). Trimming took 4 bases from V and 0 from J, leaving 10 bases between them. CDR1 and CDR2 (germline): SGHRS, YFSETQ. The CDR3 runs 14 residues. Written as DNA, the CDR3 is TGCGCCAGCAGCCCGGCGGGGGCTAACTATGGCTACACCTTC. Its translation is CASSPAGANYGYTF.

J is TRBJ1-4 and V is TRBV11-2, with TRBD1 identical over 9 bases. The germline CDR1 and CDR2 sequences are SGHAT and FQNNGV. Trimming at V came to 3 bases and at J to 8 bases, leaving 7 bases not matched to a gene. The CDR3 contains 15 residues. CDR3 DNA sequence: TGTGCCAGCAGCTTTCCCAGGACAGGGGCGGAAAAACTGTTTTTT. This codes for CASSFPRTGAEKLFF.

This clonotype was counted between two and nine times. The chain carries TRBV19 and TRBJ1-2; TRBD1 aligns across 12 bases. The CDR3 spans 18 residues. V was clipped by 10 bases and J by 8 bases; unmatched bases: 23. Germline-derived CDR1 and CDR2 are LNHDA and SQIVND (reference sequence). The CDR3 here is CATSPSGTGGFGVPGYTF. CDR3 DNA: TGTGCCACTTCACCTTCCGGGACAGGGGGCTTTGGGGTACCCGGCTACACCTTC.

Concerning this clonotype: Germline is not matched at one junction end, which may reflect a read error. The V gene is TRBV3-1, the J gene TRBJ1-1; D not resolved. This CDR3 has 14 residues. Germline assignment: CDR1 LGHDT and CDR2 YNNKEL (reference sequence). The CDR3 DNA follows: TGTGCCGGCAGCCTCGGACGGGGAGGGACTGAAGCTTTCTTT. Translation: CAGSLGRGGTEAFF.

This clonotype occurred many times. V and J are TRBV7-2 and TRBJ2-4; D is uncertain. The CDR3 spans 14 residues. Per the germline V gene, CDR1 is SGHTA and CDR2 is FQGNSA. The germline V and J ends were trimmed by 1 base and 0 bases, with 4 bases remaining between them. CDR3 sequence: CASSLDPAKNIQYF. DNA for the CDR3: TGTGCCAGCAGCTTAGACCCAGCCAAAAACATTCAGTACTTC. The full variable domain, with the rest looked up from reference TRBV7-2 and TRBJ2-4, is GAGVSQSPSNKVTEKGKDVELRCDPISGHTALYWYRQSLGQGLEFLIYFQGNSAPDKSGLPSDRFSAERTGGSVSTLTIQRTQQEDSAVYLCASSLDPAKNIQYFGAGTRLSVL.

For the CDR3, the DNA is TGTGCCAGCAGTTACTTTCCCCCTCACAGTGCAACTAATGAAAAACTGTTTTTT. This codes for CASSYFPPHSATNEKLFF. The V and J genes are TRBV6-5 and TRBJ1-4, with no clear D. This CDR3 region has 18 residues. Between the trimmed V and J ends, which lost 1 base and 0 bases, there was a span of 15 bases. Germline V gene lookup returns CDR1 MNHEY and CDR2 SVGAGI.

This clonotype was seen repeatedly, ten times or more. The chain carries TRBV20-1 and TRBJ2-7, with D possibly matching TRBD2 (7 bases). From germline, CDR1 is DFQATT and CDR2 SNEGSKA (reference sequence). CDR3 size: 16 residues. V lost 8 bases and J lost 0, with 23 bases in between. The CDR3 coding sequence is TGCAGTCCCATAGACTACAGCGGGACATTCTCCTACGAGCAGTACTTC. Amino acids: CSPIDYSGTFSYEQYF.

In its sample, this clonotype was seen many times. The chain carries TRBV7-3 and TRBJ2-6, with D perhaps being TRBD1 or TRBD2 (6 bases each). This CDR3 is 16 amino acids long. The germline V and J ends were trimmed by 6 bases and 4 bases, with 16 bases remaining between them. From germline, CDR1 is SGHTA and CDR2 FQGTGA. CDR3: CASRPPGASGANVLTF. CDR3 DNA sequence: TGTGCCAGCAGGCCCCCGGGGGCGTCAGGGGCCAACGTCCTGACTTTC.

Only a few counts were recorded for this clonotype. The J gene is TRBJ2-5, the V gene TRBV19; D unclear. The CDR3 is 13 residues long. Germline V CDR1 and CDR2: LNHDA, SQIVND (reference sequence). The ends were cut back, 0 bases at V and 5 bases at J, with 7 bases in the middle. CDR3 sequence: CASSIDRRETQYF. The CDR3 DNA reads TGTGCCAGTAGTATAGATCGGCGGGAGACCCAGTACTTC.

This clonotype has a count of ten or more. J is TRBJ2-1 and V is TRBV12-3 or TRBV12-4, with D uncertain. The CDR3 has 11 residues. The V and J ends lost 6 bases and 12 bases respectively, with 12 bases between them. The CDR3 spells CASRFSRAQFF. CDR3 sequence (DNA): TGTGCCAGCAGGTTTAGTCGTGCGCAGTTCTTC.

This rearrangement joins TRBV30 to TRBJ1-1; D not certain. Germline values: CDR1 GTSNPN, CDR2 SVGIG (reference sequence). V lost 5 bases and J 4 bases, leaving 23 bases between the germline ends. The CDR3 has 16 residues. The DNA for the CDR3 is TGTGCCTGGGAACTGAAGGGTTTTTCCCGGGGCACTGAAGCTTTCTTT. It specifies CAWELKGFSRGTEAFF.

This clonotype has a count of ten or more. The gene calls are TRBV11-3 and TRBJ2-7; 10 bases fit TRBD2. V dropped 5 bases and J dropped 1; count of bases not matched to a gene: 8. The CDR3 length is 16 residues. Germline assignment: CDR1 SGHNT and CDR2 YENEEA. CDR3 loop: CASSPRKLAGSYEQYF. The DNA of the CDR3 is TGTGCCAGCAGCCCACGCAAACTAGCGGGGTCCTACGAGCAGTACTTC.

This clonotype was counted at least ten times. This rearrangement joins TRBV7-2 to TRBJ1-1; D uncertain. V lost 5 bases and J lost 11, with 21 bases in between. The V gene's germline CDR1 is SGHTA and CDR2 FQGNSA. The CDR3 spans 14 residues. The CDR3 nucleotides read TGTGCCAGCAGCCCCTACAGACAAACCTCTCGGGCTTTCTTT. Protein sequence: CASSPYRQTSRAFF.

This clonotype has at least ten counts. The V gene is TRBV25-1, the J gene TRBJ2-7, with 10 bases aligning to TRBD2. The CDR3 is made up of 15 amino acids. With V trimmed by 5 bases and J by 7 bases, 11 bases remained unmatched. Germline lookup yields CDR1 MGHDK and CDR2 SYGVNS. The CDR3 here is CASSPWTSGRLEQYF. CDR3 nucleotide sequence: TGTGCCAGCAGTCCCTGGACTAGCGGCCGTTTGGAGCAGTACTTC.

The rearrangement joins TRBV27 to TRBJ2-5; 10 nucleotides match TRBD2. Germline CDR1 is MNHEY and CDR2 is SMNVEV (reference sequence). Losses at the gene ends were 2 bases for V and 5 bases for J; bases not matched to a gene: 5. This CDR3 is built from 15 residues. CDR3 sequence reads: CASSLRAGGRETQYF. The CDR3 DNA reads as TGTGCCAGCAGTTTACGAGCGGGAGGGAGGGAGACCCAGTACTTC.

The CDR3, as DNA: TGTGCCAGCAGCCTAACGCCCGGGACGGCCTATTATGGCTACACCTTC. It encodes CASSLTPGTAYYGYTF. The chain uses TRBV7-2 and TRBJ1-2, with TRBD1 as a possible D gene (5 bases). CDR1 SGHTA and CDR2 FQGNSA come from the germline V gene. The V end was cut by 5 bases, the J end by 5 bases, with 21 bases between. The CDR3 totals 16 residues.

This clonotype was seen a few times. The genes are TRBV30 and TRBJ1-5, with a weak D call TRBD1 (5 bases). Germline V gives CDR1 GTSNPN, CDR2 SVGIG (reference sequence). The V gene lost 3 bases and the J gene lost 0 bases, with 15 bases spanning the gap. CDR3 length: 16 amino acids. The CDR3 region is CAWSLRGLYSNQPQHF. CDR3 nucleotides: TGTGCCTGGAGCCTTAGGGGACTTTATAGCAATCAGCCCCAGCATTTT.

This clonotype was counted only a few times. The rearrangement joins TRBV5-4 to TRBJ2-5; 10 positions match TRBD2. CDR3 length equals 16 residues. V trimming: 2 bases; J trimming: 2 bases; junction bases outside the gene matches: 6. The germline CDR1 and CDR2 sequences are SGHNT and YYREEE (reference sequence). CDR3 in amino acids: CASSFSGRAVQETQYF. For the CDR3, the DNA is TGTGCCAGCAGCTTCAGCGGGAGGGCCGTTCAAGAGACCCAGTACTTC. The variable domain in full, with the rest retrieved from reference TRBV5-4 and TRBJ2-5, is ETGVTQSPTHLIKTRGQQVTLRCSSQSGHNTVSWYQQALGQGPQFIFQYYREEENGRGNFPPRFSGLQFPNYSSELNVNALELDDSALYLCASSFSGRAVQETQYFGPGTRLLVL.

The chain employs TRBV9 and TRBJ2-7; D remains unclear. Per germline, CDR1 SGDLS and CDR2 YYNGEE. The CDR3 contains 14 residues. The V gene lost 0 bases and the J gene lost 2 bases, with 9 bases spanning the gap. CDR3 coding DNA: TGTGCCAGCAGCGTAGGGGCCTCCCCCTACGAGCAGTACTTC. Its protein is CASSVGASPYEQYF.

The gene calls are TRBV12-3 or TRBV12-4 and TRBJ1-5; 9 bases map to TRBD1. V gave up 4 bases and J gave up 4 bases; unmatched junction bases: 11. The CDR3 totals 17 residues. CDR3 nucleotide sequence: TGTGCCAGCAGTTGGGACAGGGCCACCAAGGGTAATCAGCCCCAGCATTTT. Its protein product is CASSWDRATKGNQPQHF.

This clonotype has a handful of counts. The CDR3 DNA follows: TGTGCCAGCAGTTTAAGCACCGTACCAGATACGCAGTATTTT. Translated: CASSLSTVPDTQYF. The rearrangement links TRBV27 to TRBJ2-3; no reliable D call. Germline V lookup: CDR1 MNHEY, CDR2 SMNVEV (reference sequence). Trimming removed 2 bases at V and 4 bases at J, with 10 bases between. The CDR3 consists of 14 residues.

The sample holds a few counts of this clonotype. The CDR3 DNA sequence: TGTGCCAGCAAACCGGGAGTCAATGAGCAGTTCTTC. Protein product: CASKPGVNEQFF. The chain links TRBV6-1 to TRBJ2-1; D is possibly TRBD2 (6 bases). The CDR3 contains 12 residues. In germline, CDR1 is MNHNS, CDR2 SASEGT. The V gene lost 7 bases and the J gene lost 6 bases, with 10 bases spanning the gap.

This chain uses TRBV18 with TRBJ2-7; weak D call: TRBD1 (6 bases). V was shortened by 0 bases and J by 2 bases, with 8 bases between the two germline ends. CDR3 size: 14 residues. Germline assignment: CDR1 KGHSH and CDR2 LQKENI. The CDR3 loop is CASSPPGQPYEQYF. CDR3 in DNA: TGTGCCAGCTCACCACCGGGACAACCCTACGAGCAGTACTTC.

This clonotype was counted ten times or more. A junction boundary mismatches the germline segment, possibly from a read error. The J gene is TRBJ1-1, the V gene TRBV29-1; D possibly corresponds to TRBD1 (6 bases). The germline V gene encodes CDR1 SQVTM and CDR2 ANQGSEA. This CDR3 comprises 10 residues. The CDR3 is CSVDNLGHPF. The CDR3 DNA reads TGCAGCGTTGATAATCTGGGACACCCATTT.